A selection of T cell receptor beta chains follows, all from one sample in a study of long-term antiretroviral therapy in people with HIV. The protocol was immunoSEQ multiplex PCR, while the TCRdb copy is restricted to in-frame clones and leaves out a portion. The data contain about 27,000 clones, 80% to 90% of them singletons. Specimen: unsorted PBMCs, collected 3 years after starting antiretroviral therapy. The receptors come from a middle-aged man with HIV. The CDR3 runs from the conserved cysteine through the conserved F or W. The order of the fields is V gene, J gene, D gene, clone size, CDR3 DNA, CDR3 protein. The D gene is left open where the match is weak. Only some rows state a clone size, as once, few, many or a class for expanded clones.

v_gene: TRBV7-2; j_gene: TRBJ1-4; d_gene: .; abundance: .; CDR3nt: TGTGCCAGCAGCTTAGGCGAGGGTTCTGAAAAACTGTTTTTT; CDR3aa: CASSLGEGSEKLFF
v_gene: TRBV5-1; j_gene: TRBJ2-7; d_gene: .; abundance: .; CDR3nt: TGCGCCAGCAGCTTGGCGGGATTGTACGAGCAGTACTTC; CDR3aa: CASSLAGLYEQYF
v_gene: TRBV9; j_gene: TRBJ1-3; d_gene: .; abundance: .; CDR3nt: TGTGCCAGCAGCACCAACTTCCTCTCTGGAAACACCATATATTTT; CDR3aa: CASSTNFLSGNTIYF
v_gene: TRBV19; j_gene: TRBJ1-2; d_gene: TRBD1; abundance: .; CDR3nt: TGTGCCAGTTCCGTGACAGGGGCCTATGGCTACACCTTC; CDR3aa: CASSVTGAYGYTF
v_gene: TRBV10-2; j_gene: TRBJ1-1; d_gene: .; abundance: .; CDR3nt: TGCGCCAGCAGTGAAGGGGACACTGAAGCTTTCTTT; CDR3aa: CASSEGDTEAFF
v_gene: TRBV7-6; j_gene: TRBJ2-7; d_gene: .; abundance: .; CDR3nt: TGTGCCAGCAGCGCCGGACAACTCTACGAGCAGTACTTC; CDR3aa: CASSAGQLYEQYF
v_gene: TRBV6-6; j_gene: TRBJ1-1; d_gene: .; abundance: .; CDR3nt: TGTGCCAGCAGCCCCCCTGGGGATAGAAGAGAAGCTTTCTTT; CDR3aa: CASSPPGDRREAFF
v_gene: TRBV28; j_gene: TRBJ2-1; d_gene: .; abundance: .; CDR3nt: TGTGCCAGCAGTTTATACGGGAGAGGGAACAATGAGCAGTTCTTC; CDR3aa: CASSLYGRGNNEQFF
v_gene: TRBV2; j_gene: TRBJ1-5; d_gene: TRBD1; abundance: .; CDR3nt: TGTGCCAGCAGTTCACAGGGGGCGGAAAATCAGCCCCAGCATTTT; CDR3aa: CASSSQGAENQPQHF
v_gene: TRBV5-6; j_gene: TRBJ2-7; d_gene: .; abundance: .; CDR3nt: TGTGCCAGCAGCTTGGGGGCGGCAGGTCCTTCCTACGAGCAGTACTTC; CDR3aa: CASSLGAAGPSYEQYF
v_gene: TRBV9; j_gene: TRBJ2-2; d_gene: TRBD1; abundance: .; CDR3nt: TGTGCCAGCAGCGTAACACCGGGACAGGGGGCAACCGGGGAGCTGTTTTTT; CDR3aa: CASSVTPGQGATGELFF
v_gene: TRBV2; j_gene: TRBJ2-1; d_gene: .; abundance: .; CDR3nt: TGTGCCAGCAGGGAAATTGACAGCTACAATGAGCAGTTCTTC; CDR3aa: CASREIDSYNEQFF
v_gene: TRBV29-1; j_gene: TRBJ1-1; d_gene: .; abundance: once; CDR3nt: TGCAGCGTTCATACAGGGATCAACACTGAAGCTTTCTTT; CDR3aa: CSVHTGINTEAFF
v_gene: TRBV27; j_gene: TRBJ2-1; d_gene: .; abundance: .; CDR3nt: TGTGCCAGCAGTTTAAGGGTAGACAATGAGCAGTTCTTC; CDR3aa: CASSLRVDNEQFF
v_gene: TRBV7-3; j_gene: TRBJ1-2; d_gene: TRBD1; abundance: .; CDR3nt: TGTGCCAGCAGTCCAGGGACAGGGGGGAACTATGGCTACACCTTC; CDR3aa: CASSPGTGGNYGYTF
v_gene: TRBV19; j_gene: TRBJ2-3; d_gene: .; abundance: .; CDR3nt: TGTGCCAGTAGTATAGGGTACACAGATACGCAGTATTTT; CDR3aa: CASSIGYTDTQYF
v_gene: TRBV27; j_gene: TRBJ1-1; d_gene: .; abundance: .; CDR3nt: TGTGCCAGCGGCTGGACAGTGAACACTGAAGCTTTCTTT; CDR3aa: CASGWTVNTEAFF
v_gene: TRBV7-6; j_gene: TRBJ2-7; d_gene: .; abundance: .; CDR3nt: TGTGCCAGCAGCCCCGGGGGTTACGAGCAGTACTTC; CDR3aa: CASSPGGYEQYF
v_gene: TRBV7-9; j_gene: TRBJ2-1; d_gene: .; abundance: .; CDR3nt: TGTGCCAGCAGCTTAGGAACAGGAATTTACAATGAGCAGTTCTTC; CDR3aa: CASSLGTGIYNEQFF
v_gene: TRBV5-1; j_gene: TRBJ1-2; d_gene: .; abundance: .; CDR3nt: TGCGCCAGCAGCTCCGAACCGGGAGCGGCAGCTGGCTACACCTTC; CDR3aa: CASSSEPGAAAGYTF
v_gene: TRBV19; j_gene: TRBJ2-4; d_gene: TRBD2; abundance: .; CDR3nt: TGTGCCAGTAGTATACGGGGGGAAGCCAAAAACATTCAGTACTTC; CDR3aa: CASSIRGEAKNIQYF
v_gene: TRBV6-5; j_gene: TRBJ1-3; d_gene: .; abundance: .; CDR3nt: TGTGCCAGCAGACAAGTCTCTGGAAACACCATATATTTT; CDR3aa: CASRQVSGNTIYF
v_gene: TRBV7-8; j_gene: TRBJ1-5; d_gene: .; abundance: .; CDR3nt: TGTGCCAGCAGCTCCCGGGAAACCAATCAGCCCCAGCATTTT; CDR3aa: CASSSRETNQPQHF
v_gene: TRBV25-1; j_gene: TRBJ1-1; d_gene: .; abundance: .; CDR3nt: TGTGCCAGCAGTGAAACGGGGCTCCTCACTGAAGCTTTCTTT; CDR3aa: CASSETGLLTEAFF
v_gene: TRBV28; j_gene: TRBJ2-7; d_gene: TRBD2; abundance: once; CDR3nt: TGTGCCAGCAGCCCAGTCGCGGGAGGCGAGCAGTACTTC; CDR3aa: CASSPVAGGEQYF
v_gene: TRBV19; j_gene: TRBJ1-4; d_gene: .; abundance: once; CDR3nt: TGTGCCAGTAGTCCAGGAGGGGGAAAAGAAAAACTGTTTTTT; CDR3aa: CASSPGGGKEKLFF
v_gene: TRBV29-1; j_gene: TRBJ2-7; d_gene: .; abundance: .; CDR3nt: TGCAGCGTTACCCCGGGGACGGCAGAGCAGTACTTC; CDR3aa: CSVTPGTAEQYF
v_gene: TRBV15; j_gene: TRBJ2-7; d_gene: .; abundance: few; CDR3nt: TGTGCCACCAGCAGAGACAGGAGCTCCTACGAGCAGTACTTC; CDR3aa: CATSRDRSSYEQYF
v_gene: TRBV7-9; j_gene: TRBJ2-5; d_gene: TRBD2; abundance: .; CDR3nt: TGTGCCAGCAGTCCCCCGGGACTAGCGGGGGTCCAAGAGACCCAGTACTTC; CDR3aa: CASSPPGLAGVQETQYF
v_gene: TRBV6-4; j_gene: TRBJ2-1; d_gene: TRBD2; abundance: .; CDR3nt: TGTGCCAGCAGTGGGGAGGGCCCCAACAATGAGCAGTTCTTC; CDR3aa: CASSGEGPNNEQFF
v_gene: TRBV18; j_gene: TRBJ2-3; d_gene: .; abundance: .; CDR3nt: TGTGCCAGCTCACCCCCGGGCACAGATACGCAGTATTTT; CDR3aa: CASSPPGTDTQYF
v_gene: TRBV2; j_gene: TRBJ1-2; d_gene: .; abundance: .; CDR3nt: TGTGCCAGCAGTGACGCTAACTATGGCTACACCTTC; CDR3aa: CASSDANYGYTF
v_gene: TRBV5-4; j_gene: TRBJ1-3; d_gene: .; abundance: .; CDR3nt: TGTGCCAGCAGCCCGGGAATTCCCTGGGGATCTGGAAACACCATATATTTT; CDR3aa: CASSPGIPWGSGNTIYF
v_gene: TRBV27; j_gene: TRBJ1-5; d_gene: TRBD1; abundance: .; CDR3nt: TGTGCCAGCAGTTTACCGGGACAGGGGCTAAATCAAGCCCAGCATTTT; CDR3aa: CASSLPGQGLNQAQHF
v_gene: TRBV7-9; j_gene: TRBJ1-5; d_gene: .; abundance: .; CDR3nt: TGTGCCAGCAGCATTGGGGGCGTCCCCCCCCAGCATTTT; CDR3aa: CASSIGGVPPQHF
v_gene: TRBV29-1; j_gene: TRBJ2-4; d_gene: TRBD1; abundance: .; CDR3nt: TGCAGCGTTGAGAGTGACAGGGTGTCCATTCAGTACTTC; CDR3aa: CSVESDRVSIQYF
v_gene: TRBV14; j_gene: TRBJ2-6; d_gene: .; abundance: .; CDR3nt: TGTGCCAGCAGCCATCCCCCTGGGGCCAACGTCCTGACTTTC; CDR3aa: CASSHPPGANVLTF
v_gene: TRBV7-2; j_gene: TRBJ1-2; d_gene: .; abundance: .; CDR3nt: TGTGCCAGCAGCTTAGCGGGGGCCGTGGGGCCCTATGGCTACACCTTC; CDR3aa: CASSLAGAVGPYGYTF
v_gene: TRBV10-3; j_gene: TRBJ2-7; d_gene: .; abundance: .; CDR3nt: TGTGCCATCAGTGAGTCAACAGGTCCCCCCATCTACGAGCAGTACTTC; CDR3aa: CAISESTGPPIYEQYF
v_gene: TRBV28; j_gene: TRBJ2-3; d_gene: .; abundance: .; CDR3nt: TGTGCCAGCAGTCCAGCTGTTCCTAGCACAGATACGCAGTATTTT; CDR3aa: CASSPAVPSTDTQYF
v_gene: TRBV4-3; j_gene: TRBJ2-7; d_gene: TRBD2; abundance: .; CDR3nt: TGCGCCAGCAGCCAAGGGTCCGGGAGGGAGAACGAGCAGTACTTC; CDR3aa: CASSQGSGRENEQYF
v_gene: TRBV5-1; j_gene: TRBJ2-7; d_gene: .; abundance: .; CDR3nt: TGCGCCAGCAGCTTGTGGATTGGCCTTTACGAGCAGTACTTC; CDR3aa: CASSLWIGLYEQYF
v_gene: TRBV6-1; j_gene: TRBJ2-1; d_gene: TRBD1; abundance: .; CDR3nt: TGTGCCAGCAGGAGGACAGGGGGTAGGGTCAATGAGCAGTTCTTC; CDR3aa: CASRRTGGRVNEQFF
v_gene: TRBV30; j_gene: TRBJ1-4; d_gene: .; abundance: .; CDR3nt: TGTGCCTTAACGCGTCTGGCAGAAACAAAAGGAAAACTGTTTTTT; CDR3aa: CALTRLAETKGKLFF
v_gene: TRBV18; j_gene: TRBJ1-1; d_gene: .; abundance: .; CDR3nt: TGTGCCAGCTCACCCCCAACTATTCGTATGAACACTGAAGCTTTCTTT; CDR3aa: CASSPPTIRMNTEAFF
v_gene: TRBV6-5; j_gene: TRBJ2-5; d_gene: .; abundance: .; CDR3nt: TGTGCCAGCAGTTACGGGGGGCGCGACGAGACCCAGTACTTC; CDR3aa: CASSYGGRDETQYF
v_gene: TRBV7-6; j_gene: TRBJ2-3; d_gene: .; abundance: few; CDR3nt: TGTGCCAGCAGCTCCCGCTGGTCGGTAGCGCCCTACTTT; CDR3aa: CASSSRWSVAPYF
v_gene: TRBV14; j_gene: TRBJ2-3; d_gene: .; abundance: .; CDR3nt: TGTGCCAGCAGCCAAGATGGGACAAGAAAAGATACGCAGTATTTT; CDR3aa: CASSQDGTRKDTQYF
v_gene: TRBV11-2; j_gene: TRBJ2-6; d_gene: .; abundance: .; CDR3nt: TGTGCCAGCAGCTCCAGACTCTCTGGGGCCAACGTCCTGACTTTC; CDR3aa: CASSSRLSGANVLTF
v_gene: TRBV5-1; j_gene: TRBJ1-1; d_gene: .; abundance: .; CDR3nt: TGCGCCAGCAGCTTGAGCGGGGGGAACACTGAAGCTTTCTTT; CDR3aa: CASSLSGGNTEAFF
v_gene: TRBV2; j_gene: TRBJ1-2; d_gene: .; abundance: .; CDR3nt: TGTGCCAGCAGGTCCCGCGGGGATGGGCATGGCTACACCTTC; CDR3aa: CASRSRGDGHGYTF
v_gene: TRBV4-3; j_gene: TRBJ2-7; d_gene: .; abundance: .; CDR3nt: TGCGCCAGCAGCCAAGTTTCGGGAACCTACGAGCAGTACTTC; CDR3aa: CASSQVSGTYEQYF
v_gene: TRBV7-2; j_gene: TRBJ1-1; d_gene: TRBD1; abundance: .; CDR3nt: TGTGCCAGCAGCCTCTTGACAGGGGTCATGAACACTGAAGCTTTCTTT; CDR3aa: CASSLLTGVMNTEAFF
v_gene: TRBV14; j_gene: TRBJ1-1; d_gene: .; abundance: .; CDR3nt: TGTGCCAGCAGGCCGGCCGGAGGGAACACTGAAGCTTTCTTT; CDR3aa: CASRPAGGNTEAFF